This paragraph covers one T cell receptor beta chain sequence. The CDR3 has 13 amino acids. V lost 4 bases and J lost 4, with 10 bases in between. The germline gives CDR1 SGHTA, CDR2 FQGTGA. Data came from immunoSEQ multiplex PCR; TCRdb stores just in-frame clones and leaves some out. The sample carries about 500,000 clones, approximately 77% recorded once. These data come from a study of shared clonotypes between healthy human individuals. Sequencing was carried out using PBMCs. The chain combines TRBV7-3 with TRBJ1-1, with D possibly matching TRBD1 (5 bases). This sequence originates from a woman in her thirties or forties in good health. Some clones in this sample may be carry-over from other donors' samples. CDR3 region: CASSSSGTTEAFF. The CDR3 DNA follows: TGTGCCAGCAGCTCATCAGGGACCACTGAAGCTTTCTTT.